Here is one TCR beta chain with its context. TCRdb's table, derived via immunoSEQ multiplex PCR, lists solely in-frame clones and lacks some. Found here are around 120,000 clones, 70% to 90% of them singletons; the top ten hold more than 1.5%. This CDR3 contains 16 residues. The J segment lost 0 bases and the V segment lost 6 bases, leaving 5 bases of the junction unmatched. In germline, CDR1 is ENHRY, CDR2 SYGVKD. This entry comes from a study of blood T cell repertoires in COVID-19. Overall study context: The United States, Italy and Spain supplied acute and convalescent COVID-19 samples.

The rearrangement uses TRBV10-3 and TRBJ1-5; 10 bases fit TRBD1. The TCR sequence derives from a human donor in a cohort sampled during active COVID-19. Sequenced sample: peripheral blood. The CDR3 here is CAIREDRGSSNQPQHF. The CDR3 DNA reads TGTGCCATCAGGGAGGACAGGGGGAGTAGCAATCAGCCCCAGCATTTT.